The clone carrying this T cell receptor beta chain has a single count. This record comes from a study of PD-L1 blockade in urothelial cancer. Study-level information: Patients initiated atezolizumab around 2014 at 1,200 mg intravenously every 3 weeks. Study patients had been treated with 0 to 3 previous chemotherapy regimens.

Clones were read by immunoSEQ multiplex PCR, and TCRdb kept only the in-frame ones, dropping some. This table has around 100,000 clones, approximately 90% appearing once. Deletions cut 3 bases from V and 3 bases from J, with 11 bases between. The germline gives CDR1 GTSNPN, CDR2 SVGIG (reference sequence). The CDR3 loop spans 13 amino acids. Time point in this sample: peripheral blood 6 weeks after treatment start. Material: PBMCs, obtained around atezolizumab (anti-PD-L1) treatment. The sequence was collected from a man aged 55 to 70 with urothelial cancer. V gene TRBV30 combines with J gene TRBJ1-2, with a possible D match to TRBD1 (6 bases). The CDR3 bases are TGTGCCTGGAGCCGCGGGGGGCACTATGGCTACACCTTC. Amino acids: CAWSRGGHYGYTF.